This TCR beta chain emerged from a study of cytomegalovirus exposure and HLA in healthy donors. Remarks on this clone: Its antigen is not identified.

With 60 Vbeta and 13 Jbeta primers, the PCR was carried out. Clones were sequenced by immunoSEQ multiplex PCR, and TCRdb holds only the in-frame ones, with some missing. Seen here are approximately 170,000 clones, roughly 79% observed once, and the top ten hold around 7%. General study findings and limits: Altogether, 160 or so TCR beta chains were recorded as cytomegalovirus-associated.

The receptor comes from a woman in her 40s in good health and CMV-seropositive. Sequenced material: PBMCs.

The CDR3 bases are TGTGCCAGCAGCGTAGTTAGCGGGGGGACAGCTAGCACAGATACGCAGTATTTT. Its translation: CASSVVSGGTASTDTQYF. The chain has TRBV9 and TRBJ2-3; TRBD2 matches 10 bases. J was trimmed by 0 bases and V by 0 bases; bases with no gene match: 7. The CDR3 is made up of 18 amino acids. Germline CDR1 reads SGDLS; CDR2 reads YYNGEE.